This TCR beta chain was sequenced in a study of response to subunit inactivated influenza vaccine. TCRdb re-called the RT-PCR reads through MiXCR, storing one row per CDR3 protein. The repertoire holds a few hundred thousand distinct CDR3 sequences, roughly a fifth seen once, with roughly 10% in the top ten. Study-level points and caveats: Each seasonal influenza vaccination, the authors suggested, recruits few new T cells.

Looked up from germline, CDR1 is SEHNR and CDR2 is FQNEAQ (reference sequence). This CDR3 has 17 amino acids. Trimming cost V 3 bases and J 8 bases, with 20 bases left between them. There are a few counts of this clonotype. Its antigen is not identified. The receptor's source is a man in his fifties or sixties who received an inactivated influenza vaccine. The chain joins TRBV7-9 to TRBJ1-6, with D perhaps matching TRBD1 (5 bases). The sequences come from PBMCs from blood, collected less than 22 months after vaccination. The chain's CDR3 is CASSFDGLPEGYSPLHF. CDR3 sequence (DNA): TGTGCCAGCAGCTTCGACGGGCTCCCCGAGGGGTATTCACCCCTCCACTTT. The full variable domain, its missing parts supplied by reference TRBV7-9 and TRBJ1-6, is DTGVSQNPRHKITKRGQNVTFRCDPISEHNRLYWYRQTLGQGPEFLTYFQNEAQLEKSRLLSDRFSAERPKGSFSTLEIQRTEQGDSAMYLCASSFDGLPEGYSPLHFGNGTRLTVT.